The 12 T cell receptor beta chains given below trace back to one sample, sequenced in a study of patients and donors after allogeneic stem cell transplantation. TCRdb re-derived calls from the RT-PCR reads in MiXCR, one entry per CDR3 protein. The data hold about 110,000 distinct CDR3 sequences, with around 38% observed a single time. Material for sequencing was blood, either unsorted or a sorted T cell fraction (not recorded which). These receptors came from a human donor who was either an allogeneic HSCT recipient or a stem cell or donor lymphocyte infusion donor (not recorded which). It is not recorded whose cells these are; they may come from a transplant donor.

The chain recombines TRBV4-3 with TRBJ2-7; TRBD2 matches 11 bases. The CDR3 is 17 amino acids. Germline values: CDR1 LGHNA, CDR2 YSLEER. Trimming cost V 0 bases and J 0 bases; bases outside gene matches: 4. In nucleotides, the CDR3 is TGCGCCAGCAGCCAAGAAAAAACTAGCGGGAGCTCCTACGAGCAGTACTTC. It encodes CASSQEKTSGSSYEQYF.

The chain is built from TRBV7-2 and TRBJ2-3; 8 nucleotides agree with TRBD2. The CDR3 sequence is 15 residues long. The junction had 18 bases not matched to a gene; V was cut back by 5 bases and J by 14 bases. Germline loops: CDR1 SGHTA, CDR2 FQGNSA. The CDR3 protein is CASSATHHTSGKVYF. CDR3 DNA: TGTGCCAGCAGCGCAACTCACCACACTAGCGGTAAAGTGTATTTT.

The CDR3, as DNA: TGTGCCAGCAGTGAAGTCGTCGCTGGCTACACCTTC. As protein: CASSEVVAGYTF. The chain has TRBV25-1 and TRBJ1-2; D gene ambiguous. CDR3 length: 12 residues. From germline, CDR1 is MGHDK and CDR2 SYGVNS. V gave up 2 bases and J gave up 7 bases, with 8 bases separating them.

This clonotype was counted once. This rearrangement joins TRBV2 to TRBJ1-1, with D possibly TRBD1 on 5 matching bases. Deletions cut 4 bases from V and 5 bases from J, with 11 bases between. This CDR3 has 13 amino acids. Germline-derived CDR1 and CDR2 are SNHLY and FYNNEI. CDR3 amino acids: CASSGTGLTEAFF. CDR3 bases: TGTGCCAGCAGTGGGACGGGGCTTACTGAAGCTTTCTTT. The full variable domain, rest sourced from reference TRBV2 and TRBJ1-1, is EPEVTQTPSHQVTQMGQEVILRCVPISNHLYFYWYRQILGQKVEFLVSFYNNEISEKSEIFDDQFSVERPDGSNFTLKIRSTKLEDSAMYFCASSGTGLTEAFFGQGTRLTVV.

The genes are TRBV30 and TRBJ1-1; D gene uncertain. CDR3 size: 13 residues. Looked up from germline, CDR1 is GTSNPN and CDR2 is SVGIG (reference sequence). The V end lost 5 bases, the J end lost 3 bases, and 13 bases lay between the germline ends. This chain's CDR3 is CAWAREVDTEAFF. CDR3 DNA: TGTGCCTGGGCACGGGAGGTCGACACTGAAGCTTTCTTT.

V is TRBV20-1 and J is TRBJ2-7, with 7 bases lining up with TRBD1. CDR3 length equals 13 residues. CDR1 is DFQATT, CDR2 SNEGSKA, per germline (reference sequence). V lost 6 bases, J lost 0 bases, and 5 bases stayed unmatched. The CDR3 region is CSASGTDSYEQYF. CDR3 sequence (DNA): TGCAGTGCCTCCGGGACAGACTCCTACGAGCAGTACTTC.

The chain is built from TRBV27 and TRBJ2-7; TRBD2 matches 11 bases. The CDR3 is made up of 15 amino acids. With 4 bases clipped from V and 2 bases from J, the junction kept 4 bases outside the gene matches. In germline, CDR1 is MNHEY, CDR2 SMNVEV (reference sequence). As DNA, the CDR3 is TGTGCCAGCAGTTCTAGCGGGAGGTCCCCCTACGAGCAGTACTTC. It codes for CASSSSGRSPYEQYF.

With regard to this clonotype: At one of its ends the junction is not consistent with the germline gene, which may arise from a read error. The chain couples TRBV20-1 to TRBJ2-7; tentatively, D is TRBD2 (6 bases). The CDR3 covers 12 residues. The V gene's germline CDR1 is DFQATT and CDR2 SNEGSKA (reference sequence). CDR3 in amino acids: CSASGSSYVQYF. CDR3 nucleotides: TGCAGTGCTAGCGGGAGCTCCTACGTGCAGTACTTC.

V and J are TRBV30 and TRBJ2-1; possible D gene TRBD1, 5 bases. CDR1 GTSNPN and CDR2 SVGIG come from the germline V gene (reference sequence). V lost 2 bases to trimming and J lost 8 bases, with 13 bases between them. CDR3 length equals 13 residues. The CDR3 loop reads CAWSPDSVDEQFF. The DNA of the CDR3 is TGTGCCTGGAGTCCAGACAGTGTTGATGAGCAGTTCTTC. Together with reference TRBV30 and TRBJ2-1, the CDR3 gives the full variable domain: SQTIHQWPATLVQPVGSPLSLECTVEGTSNPNLYWYRQAAGRGLQLLFYSVGIGQISSEVPQNLSASRPQDRQFILSSKKLLLSDSGFYLCAWSPDSVDEQFFGPGTRLTVL.

This chain connects TRBV7-9 to TRBJ1-2, with TRBD1 identical over 9 bases. Germline V gene data show CDR1 as SEHNR and CDR2 as FQNEAQ (reference sequence). There are 14 residues in the CDR3. Trimming cost V 5 bases and J 7 bases; bases outside gene matches: 8. CDR3: CASSPGTGRGGYTF. CDR3 bases: TGTGCCAGCAGCCCCGGGACAGGGCGAGGTGGCTACACCTTC.

The chain couples TRBV4-1 to TRBJ2-1; 8 bases map to TRBD2. Trimming took 5 bases from V and 2 from J; bases not matched to a gene: 2. Germline V gives CDR1 MGHRA, CDR2 YSYEKL. The CDR3 extends over 14 amino acids. CDR3 in DNA: TGCGCCAGCAGCGGAGCGGGAGCCTACAATGAGCAGTTCTTC. It translates to CASSGAGAYNEQFF.

This clonotype showed up just a few times. J is TRBJ1-5 and V is TRBV15; D possibly corresponds to TRBD1 (6 bases). CDR1 and CDR2 from the germline V gene are LNHNV and YYDKDF (reference sequence). Trimming took 3 bases from V and 3 from J, leaving 21 bases between them. CDR3 length equals 18 residues. The DNA for the CDR3 is TGTGCCACCAGCAGTCCCCAGGGCGTCGGGACATACAATCAGCCCCAGCATTTT. Amino acid sequence: CATSSPQGVGTYNQPQHF.